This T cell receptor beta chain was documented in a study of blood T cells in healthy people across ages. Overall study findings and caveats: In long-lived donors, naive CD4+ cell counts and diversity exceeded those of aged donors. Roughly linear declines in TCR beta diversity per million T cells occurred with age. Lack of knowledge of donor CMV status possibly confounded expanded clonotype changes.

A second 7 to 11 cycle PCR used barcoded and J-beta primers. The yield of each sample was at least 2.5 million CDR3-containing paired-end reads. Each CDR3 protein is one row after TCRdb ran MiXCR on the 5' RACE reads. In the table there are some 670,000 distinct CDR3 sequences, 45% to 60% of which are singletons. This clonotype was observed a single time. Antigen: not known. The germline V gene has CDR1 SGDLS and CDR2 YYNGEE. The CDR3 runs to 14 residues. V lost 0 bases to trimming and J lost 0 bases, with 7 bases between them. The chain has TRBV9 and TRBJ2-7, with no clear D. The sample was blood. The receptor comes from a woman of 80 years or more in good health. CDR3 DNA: TGTGCCAGCAGCGTAGCCAGGAACTCCTACGAGCAGTACTTC. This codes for CASSVARNSYEQYF.